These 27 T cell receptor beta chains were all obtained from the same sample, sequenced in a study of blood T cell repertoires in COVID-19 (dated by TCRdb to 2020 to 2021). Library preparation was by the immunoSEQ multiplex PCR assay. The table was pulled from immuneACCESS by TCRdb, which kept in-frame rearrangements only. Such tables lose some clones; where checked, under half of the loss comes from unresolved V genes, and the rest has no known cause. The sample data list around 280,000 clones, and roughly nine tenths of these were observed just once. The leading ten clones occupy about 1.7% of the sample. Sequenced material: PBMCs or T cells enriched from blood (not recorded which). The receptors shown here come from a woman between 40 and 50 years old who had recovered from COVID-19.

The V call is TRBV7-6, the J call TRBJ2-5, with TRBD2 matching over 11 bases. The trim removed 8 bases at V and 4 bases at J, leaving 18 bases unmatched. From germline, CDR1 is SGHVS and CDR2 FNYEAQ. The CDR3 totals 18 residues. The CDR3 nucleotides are TGTGCCAGCGCCCGACGAGGACTAGCGGGTGGTGGGGGAGAGACCCAGTACTTC. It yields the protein CASARRGLAGGGGETQYF.

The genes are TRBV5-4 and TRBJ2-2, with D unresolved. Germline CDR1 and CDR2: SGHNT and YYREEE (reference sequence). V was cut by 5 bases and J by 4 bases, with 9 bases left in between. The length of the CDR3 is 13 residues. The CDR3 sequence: CASRRDITGELFF. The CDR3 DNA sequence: TGTGCCAGCAGGCGCGACATCACCGGGGAGCTGTTTTTT.

The CDR3 sequence: CASSLDGTGPLNQPQHF. CDR3 coding DNA: TGTGCCAGCAGCTTAGACGGGACAGGGCCACTCAATCAGCCCCAGCATTTT. The chain carries TRBV7-2 and TRBJ1-5, with 9 bases identical to TRBD1. V dropped 1 base and J dropped 3; count of bases not matched to a gene: 7. The germline V gene has CDR1 SGHTA and CDR2 FQGNSA. This CDR3 spans 17 amino acids.

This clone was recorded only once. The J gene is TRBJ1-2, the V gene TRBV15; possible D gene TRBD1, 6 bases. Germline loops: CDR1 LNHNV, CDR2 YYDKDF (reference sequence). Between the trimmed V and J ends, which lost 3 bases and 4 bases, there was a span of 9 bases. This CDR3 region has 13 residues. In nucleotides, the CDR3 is TGTGCCACCAGCAGGGACAGCTTCTATGGCTACACCTTC. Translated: CATSRDSFYGYTF.

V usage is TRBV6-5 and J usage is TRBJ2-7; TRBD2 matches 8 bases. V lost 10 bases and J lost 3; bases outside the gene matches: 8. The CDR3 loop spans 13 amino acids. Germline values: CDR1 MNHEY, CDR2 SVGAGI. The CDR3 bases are TGTGCCACCCTTAGCGGGATGGGCTACGAGCAGTACTTC. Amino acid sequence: CATLSGMGYEQYF.

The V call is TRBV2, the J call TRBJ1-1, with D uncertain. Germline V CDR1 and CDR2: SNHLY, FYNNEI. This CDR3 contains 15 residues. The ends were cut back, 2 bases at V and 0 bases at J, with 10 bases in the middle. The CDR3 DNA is TGTGCCAGCAGTGAACAGGAAACCATGAACACTGAAGCTTTCTTT. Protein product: CASSEQETMNTEAFF.

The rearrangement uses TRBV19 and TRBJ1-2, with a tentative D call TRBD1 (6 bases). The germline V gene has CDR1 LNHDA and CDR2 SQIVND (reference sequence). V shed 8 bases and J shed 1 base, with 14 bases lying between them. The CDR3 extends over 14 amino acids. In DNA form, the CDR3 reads TGTGCCAGTTCGGGACAACGAAATAACTATGGCTACACCTTC. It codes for CASSGQRNNYGYTF.

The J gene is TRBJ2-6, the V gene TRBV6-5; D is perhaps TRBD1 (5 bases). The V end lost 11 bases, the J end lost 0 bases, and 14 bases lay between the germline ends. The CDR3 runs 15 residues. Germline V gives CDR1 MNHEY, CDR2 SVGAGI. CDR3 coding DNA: TGTGCCCACGACAGCGCAGCCTCTGGGGCCAACGTCCTGACTTTC. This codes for CAHDSAASGANVLTF.

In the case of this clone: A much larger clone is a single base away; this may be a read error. The CDR3 DNA reads TGTGCCAGCAGCGCCCGGACAGGGGGCACAGATACGCAGTATTTT. Its protein product is CASSARTGGTDTQYF. The chain links TRBV7-2 to TRBJ2-3; TRBD1 aligns across 9 bases. This CDR3 contains 15 residues. The trim removed 5 bases at V and 1 base at J, leaving 4 bases unmatched. The germline V gene encodes CDR1 SGHTA and CDR2 FQGNSA.

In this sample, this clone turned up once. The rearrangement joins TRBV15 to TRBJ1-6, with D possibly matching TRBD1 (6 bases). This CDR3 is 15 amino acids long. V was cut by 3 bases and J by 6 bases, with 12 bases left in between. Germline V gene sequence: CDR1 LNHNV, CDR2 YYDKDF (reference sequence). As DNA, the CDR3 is TGTGCCACCAGCAGGGAACAGGGACCTAATTCACCCCTCCACTTT. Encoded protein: CATSREQGPNSPLHF.

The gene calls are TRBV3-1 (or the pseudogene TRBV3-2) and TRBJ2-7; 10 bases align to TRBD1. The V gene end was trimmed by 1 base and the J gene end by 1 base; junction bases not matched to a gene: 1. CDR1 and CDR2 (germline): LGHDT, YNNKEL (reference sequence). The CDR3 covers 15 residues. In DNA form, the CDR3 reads TGTGCCAGCAGCCAAGGGACAGGGGGGTCCTACGAGCAGTACTTC. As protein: CASSQGTGGSYEQYF.

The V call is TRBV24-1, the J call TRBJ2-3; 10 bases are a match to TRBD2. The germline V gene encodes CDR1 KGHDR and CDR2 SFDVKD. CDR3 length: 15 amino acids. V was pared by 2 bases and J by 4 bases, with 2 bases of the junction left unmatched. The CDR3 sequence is CATSDSTSGADTQYF. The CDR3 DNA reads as TGTGCCACCAGTGATTCTACTAGCGGGGCAGATACGCAGTATTTT.

DNA for the CDR3: TGTGCCAGCCGGGAAACTCGGACTGAAGCTTTCTTT. Residues: CASRETRTEAFF. The V and J genes are TRBV13 and TRBJ1-1; D uncertain. The germline CDR1 and CDR2 sequences are PRHDT and FYEKMQ (reference sequence). The CDR3 spans 12 residues. V shed 8 bases and J shed 5 bases, with 12 bases lying between them.

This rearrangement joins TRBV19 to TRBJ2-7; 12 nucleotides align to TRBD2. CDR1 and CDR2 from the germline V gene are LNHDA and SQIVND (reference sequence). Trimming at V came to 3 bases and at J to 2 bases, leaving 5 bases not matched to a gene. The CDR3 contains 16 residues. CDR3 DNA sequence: TGTGCCAGTAGTATGGGACTAGCGGGCGCACCCTACGAGCAGTACTTC. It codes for CASSMGLAGAPYEQYF.

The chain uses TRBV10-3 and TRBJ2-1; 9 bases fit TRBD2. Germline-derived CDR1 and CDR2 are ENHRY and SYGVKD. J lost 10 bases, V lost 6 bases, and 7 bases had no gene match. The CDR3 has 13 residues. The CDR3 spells CAIREGAGGEQFF. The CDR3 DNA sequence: TGTGCCATCAGAGAGGGGGCGGGAGGGGAGCAGTTCTTC.

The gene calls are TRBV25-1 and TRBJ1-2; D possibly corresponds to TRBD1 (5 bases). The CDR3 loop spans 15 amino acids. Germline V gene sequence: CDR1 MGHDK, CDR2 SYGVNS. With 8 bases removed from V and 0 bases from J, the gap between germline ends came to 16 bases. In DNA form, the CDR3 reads TGTGCCAGCTTGCAAACAGGAGCCTCTAACTATGGCTACACCTTC. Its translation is CASLQTGASNYGYTF.

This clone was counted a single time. The CDR3 sequence is CASSPTVGRDGVNTGELFF. The DNA for the CDR3 is TGTGCCAGCTCACCTACCGTGGGGAGGGACGGAGTGAACACCGGGGAGCTGTTTTTT. This chain links TRBV18 with TRBJ2-2; 7 nucleotides agree with TRBD2. V gave up 3 bases and J gave up 1 base; unmatched junction bases: 14. The CDR3 loop spans 19 amino acids. Germline V gene sequence: CDR1 KGHSH, CDR2 LQKENI.

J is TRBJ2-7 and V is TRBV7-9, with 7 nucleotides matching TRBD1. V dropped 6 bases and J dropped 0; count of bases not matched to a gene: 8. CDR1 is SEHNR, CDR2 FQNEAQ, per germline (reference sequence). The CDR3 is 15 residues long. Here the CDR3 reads CASRVGQDNSYEQYF. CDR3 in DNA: TGTGCCAGCAGAGTAGGACAGGACAACTCCTACGAGCAGTACTTC.

The CDR3 DNA reads as TGTGCCAGCAGCTCACCAACAGGGGGCCAATCGTATGGCTACACCTTC. It codes for CASSSPTGGQSYGYTF. V usage is TRBV7-9 and J usage is TRBJ1-2; 9 bases match TRBD1. Germline CDR1 and CDR2: SEHNR and FQNEAQ (reference sequence). Germline trimming cut 4 bases from V and 5 bases from J; bases unmatched to any gene: 11. The CDR3 is 16 amino acids.

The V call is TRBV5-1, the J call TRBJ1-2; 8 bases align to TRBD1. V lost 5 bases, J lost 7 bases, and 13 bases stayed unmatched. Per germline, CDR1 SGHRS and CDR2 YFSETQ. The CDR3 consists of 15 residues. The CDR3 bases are TGCGCCAGCAGACCCAATTCAGGGGGCCAGGTTGGCTACACCTTC. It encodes CASRPNSGGQVGYTF.

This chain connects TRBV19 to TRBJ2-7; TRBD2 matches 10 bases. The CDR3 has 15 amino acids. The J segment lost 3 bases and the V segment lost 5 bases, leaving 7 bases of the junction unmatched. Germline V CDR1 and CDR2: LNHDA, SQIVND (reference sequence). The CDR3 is CASSPGLATSYEQYF. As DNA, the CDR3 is TGTGCCAGTAGTCCGGGACTAGCGACCAGCTACGAGCAGTACTTC.

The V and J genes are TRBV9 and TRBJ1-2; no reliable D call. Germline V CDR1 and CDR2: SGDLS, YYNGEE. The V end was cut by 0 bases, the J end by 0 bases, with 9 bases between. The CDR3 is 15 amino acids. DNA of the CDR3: TGTGCCAGCAGCGTAGATGGCAATTCTAACTATGGCTACACCTTC. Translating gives CASSVDGNSNYGYTF.

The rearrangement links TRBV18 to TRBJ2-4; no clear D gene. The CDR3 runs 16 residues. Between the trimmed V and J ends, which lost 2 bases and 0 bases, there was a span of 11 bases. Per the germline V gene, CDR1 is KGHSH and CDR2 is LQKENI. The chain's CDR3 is CASSPSLLLAKNIQYF. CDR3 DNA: TGTGCCAGCTCACCATCACTGCTTCTAGCCAAAAACATTCAGTACTTC.

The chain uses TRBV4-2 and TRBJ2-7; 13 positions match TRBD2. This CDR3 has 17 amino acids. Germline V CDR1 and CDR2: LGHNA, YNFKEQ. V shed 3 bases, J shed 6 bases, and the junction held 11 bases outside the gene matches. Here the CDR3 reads CASSHGTSGATRGEQYF. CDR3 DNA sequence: TGTGCCAGCAGCCACGGGACTAGCGGGGCCACGAGGGGCGAGCAGTACTTC.

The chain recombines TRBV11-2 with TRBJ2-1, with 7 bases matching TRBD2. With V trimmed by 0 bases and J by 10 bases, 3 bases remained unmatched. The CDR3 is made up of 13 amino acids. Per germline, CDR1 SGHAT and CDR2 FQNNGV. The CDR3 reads CASSLDMGGEQFF. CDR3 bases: TGTGCCAGCAGCTTAGATATGGGGGGGGAGCAGTTCTTC.

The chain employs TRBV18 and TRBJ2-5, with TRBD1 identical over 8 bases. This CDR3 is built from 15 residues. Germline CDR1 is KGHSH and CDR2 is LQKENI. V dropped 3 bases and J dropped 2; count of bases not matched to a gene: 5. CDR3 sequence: CASSPSTGGQETQYF. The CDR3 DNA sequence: TGTGCCAGCTCACCTTCCACAGGGGGACAAGAGACCCAGTACTTC.

The CDR3: CASSSGTGVVDEQFF. As DNA, the CDR3 is TGCGCCAGCAGTTCCGGGACAGGGGTGGTCGATGAGCAGTTCTTC. V is TRBV5-1 and J is TRBJ2-1; 10 positions match TRBD1. V was clipped by 5 bases and J by 8 bases; unmatched bases: 10. The CDR3 runs 15 residues. The V gene's germline CDR1 is SGHRS and CDR2 YFSETQ.